Below, 4 T cell receptor beta chains from the same sample are listed, as sequenced in a study of CD8 T cells in Susac syndrome. A quantity of about 0.45 to 1 ug RNA underwent reverse transcription using random hexamers. TCRdb redid the calling of the immunoSEQ multiplex PCR reads with MiXCR, one entry per CDR3 protein. The sample comprises approximately 200,000 distinct CDR3 sequences, over 90% of which are singletons, and approximately 0.08% rests with the top ten. Specimen: CD4+ T cells from PBMCs. The receptors were gathered from a human donor with multiple sclerosis.

CDR3 sequence: CSVAEGNNEKLFF. DNA for the CDR3: TGCAGCGTTGCAGAAGGAAATAATGAAAAACTGTTTTTT. The V and J genes are TRBV29-1 and TRBJ1-4; D is undetermined. Germline CDR1 and CDR2: SQVTM and ANQGSEA. The V and J ends lost 4 bases and 4 bases respectively, with 10 bases between them. The CDR3 runs to 13 residues.

This clonotype was detected only once. The genes are TRBV20-1 and TRBJ1-2; maybe TRBD1 (6 bases). V shed 3 bases and J shed 2 bases, with 10 bases lying between them. This CDR3 is built from 13 residues. CDR1 is DFQATT, CDR2 SNEGSKA, per germline (reference sequence). The CDR3 DNA reads TGCAGTGCTAGCTCCCAGGGGAACTATGGCTACACCTTC. Its translation: CSASSQGNYGYTF.

This sequence joins TRBV7-8 and TRBJ1-5; possible D gene TRBD1, 5 bases. The CDR3 length is 16 residues. Trimming shortened V by 2 bases and J by 6 bases, and 17 bases separated the two germline ends. CDR1 and CDR2 from the germline V gene are SGHVS and FQNEAQ. The CDR3 region is CASSLMSGRGSQPQHF. The CDR3 nucleotides read TGTGCCAGCAGCTTAATGTCCGGACGGGGGAGTCAGCCCCAGCATTTT.

The rearrangement links TRBV20-1 to TRBJ2-5, with TRBD1 matching 7 bases. The germline CDR1 and CDR2 sequences are DFQATT and SNEGSKA (reference sequence). This CDR3 contains 12 residues. CDR3 bases: TGCACCGCAAACAGGGGTAGAGAGACCCAGTACTTC. It encodes CTANRGRETQYF.